The 24 T cell receptor beta chains presented below share a single source sample, sequenced in a study of blood T cells in healthy people across ages. Sample-barcoded 5' priming and a J-beta primer mix drove a second PCR of about 6 to 12 cycles. TCRdb redid the calling of the 5' RACE reads with MiXCR, one entry per CDR3 protein. The sample records some 700,000 distinct CDR3 sequences, roughly 41% being singletons. The specimen was blood. These receptor sequences come from a woman aged 55-70 years in good health.

This clonotype has more than one count but fewer than ten. The chain carries TRBV15 and TRBJ2-1, with 13 bases that match TRBD2. The CDR3 loop spans 17 amino acids. Germline V gene data show CDR1 as LNHNV and CDR2 as YYDKDF (reference sequence). V was pared by 0 bases and J by 9 bases, with 8 bases of the junction left unmatched. This chain's CDR3 is CATSREVGTSGTLEQFF. CDR3 DNA sequence: TGTGCCACCAGCAGAGAGGTCGGGACTAGCGGGACTCTTGAGCAGTTCTTC.

Only one count was recorded for this clonotype. Since the CDR3 does not end with the conserved phenylalanine or tryptophan, this likely comes from a read error. It is unclear where the CDR3 begins or ends on the DNA, so no DNA is shown, and the CDR3 is as TCRdb lists it. This chain uses TRBV21-1 with TRBJ1-5. TRBV21-1 is a listed pseudogene. Including both end residues, the CDR3 is 18 amino acids long. This CDR3 reads CASSKGRAFKYSNQPQHS.

This clonotype was detected many times. The CDR3 nucleotides are TGTGCCAGCAGTTTATTGGGGGGTGACTATGGCTACACCTTC. It codes for CASSLLGGDYGYTF. The V and J genes are TRBV27 and TRBJ1-2; a weak D match, TRBD1 (5 bases). CDR1 MNHEY and CDR2 SMNVEV come from the germline V gene (reference sequence). CDR3 size: 14 residues. Trimming left V 1 base short and J 3 bases short, with 9 bases between.

This clonotype was seen ten or more times. The chain employs TRBV7-9 and TRBJ2-3, with D uncertain. This CDR3 has 14 residues. V lost 6 bases and J 0 bases, leaving 10 bases between the germline ends. CDR1 and CDR2 from the germline V gene are SEHNR and FQNEAQ (reference sequence). The CDR3 spells CASSRGVSTDTQYF. CDR3 DNA: TGTGCCAGCAGTCGCGGAGTCAGCACAGATACGCAGTATTTT.

The V call is TRBV7-8, the J call TRBJ2-3; no reliable D call. In germline, CDR1 is SGHVS, CDR2 FQNEAQ. CDR3 length: 14 residues. With 4 bases removed from V and 2 bases from J, the gap between germline ends came to 10 bases. For the CDR3, the DNA is TGTGCCAGCAGCTCATCCCTCCTCACAGATACGCAGTATTTT. It yields the protein CASSSSLLTDTQYF.

With respect to this clonotype: A much larger clone sits a single nucleotide away, making a read error possible. This sequence joins TRBV12-3 or TRBV12-4 and TRBJ2-1, with D perhaps matching TRBD1 (5 bases). CDR3 length: 16 amino acids. V was trimmed by 3 bases and J by 13 bases, leaving 25 bases between them. CDR3 nucleotides: TGTGCCAGCAGTTTGCATAAGCAGGGCGTACGAGAGACCCAGTTCTTC. Translation gives CASSLHKQGVRETQFF.

This chain uses TRBV27 with TRBJ2-2; D is uncertain. V was cut by 7 bases and J by 5 bases, with 14 bases left in between. Per the germline V gene, CDR1 is MNHEY and CDR2 is SMNVEV (reference sequence). The CDR3 covers 14 residues. CDR3 DNA sequence: TGTGCCAGCACCCCGTCTTATTTAACCGGGGAGCTGTTTTTT. It specifies CASTPSYLTGELFF.

V usage is TRBV10-3 and J usage is TRBJ2-7, with 7 bases identical to TRBD1. Germline loops: CDR1 ENHRY, CDR2 SYGVKD. V lost 5 bases to trimming and J lost 3 bases; unmatched junction nucleotides: 4. This CDR3 is built from 13 residues. The CDR3 sequence is CAISKTGYYEQYF. The CDR3 region has the DNA TGTGCCATCAGTAAGACAGGGTACTACGAGCAGTACTTC.

This clonotype was counted a few times. This chain's CDR3 is CASSFSGAPRETQYF. The DNA for the CDR3 is TGTGCCAGCAGTTTCAGCGGGGCTCCCCGGGAGACCCAGTACTTC. The chain couples TRBV6-5 to TRBJ2-5; 7 nucleotides match TRBD2. The CDR3 sequence is 15 residues long. Germline CDR1 and CDR2: MNHEY and SVGAGI. The junction had 10 bases not matched to a gene; V was cut back by 4 bases and J by 5 bases.

This chain links TRBV29-1 with TRBJ1-3; TRBD1 matches 9 bases. J lost 3 bases, V lost 8 bases, and 5 bases had no gene match. The germline gives CDR1 SQVTM, CDR2 ANQGSEA. The CDR3 is 13 residues long. CDR3 loop: CSPRQGGGNTIYF. Here the CDR3 DNA reads TGCAGCCCTCGACAGGGGGGTGGAAACACCATATATTTT.

The table lists this clonotype with many counts. The chain joins TRBV6-2 or TRBV6-3 to TRBJ2-1, with 8 bases identical to TRBD2. With V trimmed by 7 bases and J by 3 bases, 8 bases remained unmatched. Germline assignment: CDR1 MNHEY and CDR2 SVGEGT. The CDR3 runs 15 residues. The CDR3 region is CASKPSGRGYNEQFF. The CDR3 region has the DNA TGTGCCAGCAAGCCAAGCGGGAGAGGCTACAATGAGCAGTTCTTC.

The chain joins TRBV13 to TRBJ2-7; 7 nucleotides agree with TRBD1. Germline CDR1 and CDR2: PRHDT and FYEKMQ (reference sequence). Losses at the gene ends were 0 bases for V and 7 bases for J; bases not matched to a gene: 12. The CDR3 covers 16 residues. This CDR3 reads CASSLGRDSSYNEQYF. The CDR3 DNA is TGTGCCAGCAGCTTAGGGAGGGACAGTTCCTACAATGAGCAGTACTTC.

This clonotype was counted a few times. This sequence joins TRBV2 and TRBJ2-1; D possibly corresponds to TRBD1 (6 bases). The V gene lost 6 bases and the J gene lost 8 bases, with 8 bases spanning the gap. The CDR3 has 11 residues. Germline V gives CDR1 SNHLY, CDR2 FYNNEI. CDR3 coding DNA: TGTGCCAGCAGGGGGGCAGATGAGCAGTTCTTC. It translates to CASRGADEQFF.

In this sample, this clonotype turned up a few times. The gene calls are TRBV12-3 or TRBV12-4 and TRBJ2-1; 11 bases agree with TRBD2. CDR3 length equals 14 residues. V shed 5 bases and J 5 bases; nucleotides not matched to a gene: 2. The CDR3 is CASSGLAGHNEQFF. As DNA, the CDR3 is TGTGCCAGCAGTGGACTAGCGGGCCACAATGAGCAGTTCTTC.

This sequence joins TRBV27 and TRBJ2-7, with TRBD2 as a possible D gene (7 bases). The germline CDR1 and CDR2 sequences are MNHEY and SMNVEV (reference sequence). This CDR3 spans 15 amino acids. The germline V and J ends were trimmed by 3 bases and 7 bases, with 19 bases remaining between them. The CDR3 nucleotides are TGTGCCAGCAGTTTGGGGGGGCTGAAGGGTAATGAGCAGTACTTC. It codes for CASSLGGLKGNEQYF.

This clonotype was detected a few times. The rearrangement joins TRBV6-5 to TRBJ1-5, with TRBD1 as a possible D gene (5 bases). CDR1 is MNHEY, CDR2 SVGAGI, per germline. V gave up 2 bases and J gave up 0 bases, with 17 bases separating them. CDR3 size: 18 residues. The CDR3 sequence is CASSYGAARAYSNQPQHF. As DNA, the CDR3 is TGTGCCAGCAGTTACGGGGCCGCCAGAGCCTATAGCAATCAGCCCCAGCATTTT.

The rearrangement links TRBV11-2 to TRBJ2-7; D is possibly TRBD2 (6 bases). This CDR3 spans 16 amino acids. Per germline, CDR1 SGHAT and CDR2 FQNNGV. V was trimmed by 5 bases and J by 2 bases, leaving 19 bases between them. In nucleotides, the CDR3 is TGTGCCAGCAGCCCTAGCCCGACTAGAGAGACCTACGAGCAGTACTTC. It is translated as CASSPSPTRETYEQYF.

A remark on this clonotype: The junction does not match germline at one end; this may be a read error. This chain links TRBV9 with TRBJ2-1; 7 nucleotides line up with TRBD1. This CDR3 contains 14 residues. Germline-derived CDR1 and CDR2 are SGDLS and YYNGEE. Here the CDR3 DNA reads TGTGTCAGCAGCCGGGACAGCGTCTACAATGAGCAGTTCTTC. This encodes CVSSRDSVYNEQFF.

The rearrangement links TRBV4-1 to TRBJ2-5; TRBD2 matches 10 bases. V shed 0 bases, J shed 3 bases, and the junction held 4 bases outside the gene matches. Germline V gives CDR1 MGHRA, CDR2 YSYEKL. This CDR3 spans 16 amino acids. For the CDR3, the DNA is TGCGCCAGCAGCCAAGATCGGAGCGGGAGGGAAGAGACCCAGTACTTC. Translated: CASSQDRSGREETQYF.

This clonotype has only a few counts. This chain uses TRBV2 with TRBJ2-5, with 7 nucleotides matching TRBD2. V lost 3 bases, J lost 5 bases, and 12 bases stayed unmatched. The CDR3 is 16 amino acids. Looked up from germline, CDR1 is SNHLY and CDR2 is FYNNEI. The CDR3 bases are TGTGCCAGCAGTGAGTCTAGCGGTACTCCGGGGGAGACCCAGTACTTC. It encodes CASSESSGTPGETQYF. Full variable domain (rest looked up from reference TRBV2 and TRBJ2-5): EPEVTQTPSHQVTQMGQEVILRCVPISNHLYFYWYRQILGQKVEFLVSFYNNEISEKSEIFDDQFSVERPDGSNFTLKIRSTKLEDSAMYFCASSESSGTPGETQYFGPGTRLLVL.

A few counts support this clonotype. The rearrangement joins TRBV6-2 or TRBV6-3 to TRBJ1-1; no clear D gene. Trimming took 6 bases from V and 8 from J, leaving 10 bases between them. The germline V gene has CDR1 MNHEY and CDR2 SVGEGT. The CDR3 spans 11 residues. The CDR3 is CASSRHREAFF. The CDR3 DNA is TGTGCCAGCAGCCGACACCGGGAAGCTTTCTTT.

The V and J genes are TRBV6-2 or TRBV6-3 and TRBJ2-7; 10 nucleotides align to TRBD1. CDR3 length: 14 amino acids. Per the germline V gene, CDR1 is MNHEY and CDR2 is SVGEGT. The V gene end was trimmed by 2 bases and the J gene end by 4 bases; junction bases not matched to a gene: 2. CDR3 region: CASSYEGQGYEQYF. For the CDR3, the DNA is TGTGCCAGCAGTTACGAGGGACAGGGGTACGAGCAGTACTTC.

This clonotype was counted a few times. The chain joins TRBV3-1 to TRBJ2-1; TRBD1 or TRBD2 may be the D gene (6 bases each). CDR1 and CDR2 from the germline V gene are LGHDT and YNNKEL (reference sequence). The CDR3 has 13 amino acids. Trimming shortened V by 1 base and J by 8 bases, and 9 bases separated the two germline ends. The CDR3 here is CASSQVGGDEQFF. Here the CDR3 DNA reads TGTGCCAGCAGCCAAGTCGGGGGCGATGAGCAGTTCTTC.

V is TRBV6-2 or TRBV6-3 and J is TRBJ2-5; 13 nucleotides line up with TRBD2. From germline, CDR1 is MNHEY and CDR2 SVGEGT. This CDR3 spans 18 amino acids. Losses at the gene ends were 6 bases for V and 11 bases for J; bases not matched to a gene: 21. The CDR3 bases are TGTGCCAGCAGCCCTATCCCAGTTGGACTAGCGGGAGAACATGAGCAGTACTTC. This translates into CASSPIPVGLAGEHEQYF.